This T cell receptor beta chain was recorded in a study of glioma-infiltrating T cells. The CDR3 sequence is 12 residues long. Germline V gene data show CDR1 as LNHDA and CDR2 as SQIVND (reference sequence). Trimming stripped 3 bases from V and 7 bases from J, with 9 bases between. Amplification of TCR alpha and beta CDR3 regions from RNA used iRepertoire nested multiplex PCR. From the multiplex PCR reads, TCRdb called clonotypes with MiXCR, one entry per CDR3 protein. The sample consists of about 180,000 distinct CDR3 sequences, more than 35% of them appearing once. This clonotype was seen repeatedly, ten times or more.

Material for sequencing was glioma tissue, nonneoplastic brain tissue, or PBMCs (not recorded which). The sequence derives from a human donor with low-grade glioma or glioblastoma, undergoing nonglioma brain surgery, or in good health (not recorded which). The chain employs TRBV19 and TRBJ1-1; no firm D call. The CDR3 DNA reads TGTGCCAGTAGTATTCGAAGCGGTGAAGCTTTCTTT. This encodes CASSIRSGEAFF. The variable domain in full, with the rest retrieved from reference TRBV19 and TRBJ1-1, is DGGITQSPKYLFRKEGQNVTLSCEQNLNHDAMYWYRQDPGQGLRLIYYSQIVNDFQKGDIAEGYSVSREKKESFPLTVTSAQKNPTAFYLCASSIRSGEAFFGQGTRLTVV.